This TCR beta chain was identified during a study of Ad26.COV2.S vaccination and SARS-CoV-2 variants. Study as a whole: Vaccine-arm donor from the placebo-controlled COV1001 Ad26.COV2.S trial.

CDR1 and CDR2 (germline): MNHNY, SVGAGI (reference sequence). J gave up 8 bases and V 8 bases, and 8 bases lay outside the gene matches. The CDR3 covers 13 residues. Sequenced by immunoSEQ multiplex PCR; TCRdb stores in-frame clones only, minus some. Of around 300,000 clones in the sample, 88% are singletons; the top ten hold 6.4%. The treatment: 19 received Ad26.COV2.S at low or high dose, single or two shots; about 5 received placebo; per-sample allocation not given. Specimen acquisition occurred on day 63 following the initial vaccine or placebo injection. The TCR originated in a person between 18 and 59 years old who received the Ad26.COV2.S COVID-19 vaccine or a placebo. The V call is TRBV6-6, the J call TRBJ1-2, with TRBD1 matching 10 bases. The source material was peripheral blood, sampled in a trial of Ad26.COV2.S vaccine versus placebo. In nucleotides, the CDR3 is TGTGCCAGCGGAAGCCAGACAGGGGGCGGCTACACCTTC. Amino acid sequence: CASGSQTGGGYTF.